This TCR beta chain was captured by sequencing in a study of human T cells and chemical hapten exposure. The study, taken as a whole, reports: TCRs at high frequency, those above 1 in 1000, did not change with DPC sensitization.

Individual cDNA molecules each carried unique molecular identifiers attached by the library. TCRdb reprocessed the RACE reads with MiXCR, giving one entry per CDR3 protein. This table has about 340,000 distinct CDR3 sequences, under 9% appearing once. The CDR3 spans 12 residues. V lost 0 bases to trimming and J lost 13 bases, with 10 bases between them. From germline, CDR1 is SGHDN and CDR2 FVKESK. Time point here: patch test 1, 2 weeks after DPC sensitization. Treatment: therapeutic diphenylcyclopropenone sensitization with weekly scalp DPC. There are many counts of this clonotype. Its target is unknown.

This sequence joins TRBV14 and TRBJ2-1; the D is unclear. The source of this sequence is a woman under 30 with alopecia areata. Some clones in this sample may be carry-over from other donors' samples. Sequencing was performed on whole blood, taken in connection with sensitization to the hapten diphenylcyclopropenone (DPC). The CDR3 here is CASSQDSGPQFF. Here the CDR3 DNA reads TGTGCCAGCAGCCAAGATTCCGGCCCCCAGTTCTTC.